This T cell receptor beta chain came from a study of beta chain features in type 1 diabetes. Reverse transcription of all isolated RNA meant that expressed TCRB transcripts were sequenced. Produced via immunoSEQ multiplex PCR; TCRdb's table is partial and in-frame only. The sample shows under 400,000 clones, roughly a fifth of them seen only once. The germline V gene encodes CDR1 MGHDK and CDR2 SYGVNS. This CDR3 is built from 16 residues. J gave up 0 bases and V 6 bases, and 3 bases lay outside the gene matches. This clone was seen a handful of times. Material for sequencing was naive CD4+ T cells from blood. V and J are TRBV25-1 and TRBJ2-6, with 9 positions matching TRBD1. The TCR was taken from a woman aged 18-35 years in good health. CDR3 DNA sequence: TGTGCCAGCAGACCGGGACAGGGCTCTGGGGCCAACGTCCTGACTTTC. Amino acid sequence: CASRPGQGSGANVLTF.